These 17 T cell receptor beta chains were all obtained from the same sample, sequenced in a study of beta chain features in type 1 diabetes. TCRB transcripts that were expressed got sequenced, as all of the isolated RNA had been reverse transcribed. Generated by immunoSEQ multiplex PCR, the TCRdb table keeps only in-frame clones and is missing some. The sample lists hundreds of thousands of clones, 15% seen once, with about 0.087% in the top ten. The sample consisted of naive CD4+ T cells from blood. These receptors were collected from a young man in good health.

This clone was observed a handful of times. V and J are TRBV11-1 and TRBJ2-7, with D possibly matching TRBD1 (6 bases). The CDR3 has 12 amino acids. V was pared by 5 bases and J by 3 bases, with 8 bases between. Germline V gene sequence: CDR1 SGHAT, CDR2 FQDESV (reference sequence). CDR3 protein: CASSEQGYEQYF. The CDR3 DNA reads as TGTGCCAGCAGCGAACAGGGCTACGAGCAGTACTTC.

The chain carries TRBV4-3 and TRBJ2-1, with D uncertain. Germline V CDR1 and CDR2: LGHNA, YSLEER. V shed 5 bases and J shed 1 base, with 3 bases lying between them. The CDR3 consists of 12 residues. Written as DNA, the CDR3 is TGCGCCAGCAGCGCGTCCTACAATGAGCAGTTCTTC. Its translation: CASSASYNEQFF.

This clone occurred a few times. The gene calls are TRBV11-2 and TRBJ1-2; D gene unclear. The V end lost 4 bases, the J end lost 1 base, and 10 bases lay between the germline ends. CDR3 size: 14 residues. The germline V gene encodes CDR1 SGHAT and CDR2 FQNNGV. As DNA, the CDR3 is TGTGCCAGCAGCTGGAATAAAGTTAACTATGGCTACACCTTC. It encodes CASSWNKVNYGYTF.

V gene TRBV28 combines with J gene TRBJ2-5; 8 nucleotides match TRBD2. Germline CDR1 is MDHEN and CDR2 is SYDVKM. The CDR3 sequence is 13 residues long. V was clipped by 8 bases and J by 4 bases; unmatched bases: 6. The CDR3 spells CASCPGGRETQYF. The CDR3 DNA reads TGTGCCAGCTGTCCGGGAGGGCGAGAGACCCAGTACTTC.

This clone has a handful of counts. The V gene is TRBV11-1, the J gene TRBJ2-1; D might be TRBD1 (5 bases). CDR1 SGHAT and CDR2 FQDESV come from the germline V gene (reference sequence). Deletions cut 5 bases from V and 5 bases from J, with 10 bases between. The CDR3 totals 13 residues. The CDR3 protein is CASSHNRNNEQFF. DNA for the CDR3: TGTGCCAGCAGCCATAACAGGAACAATGAGCAGTTCTTC. The variable domain in full, with the rest retrieved from reference TRBV11-1 and TRBJ2-1, is EAEVAQSPRYKITEKSQAVAFWCDPISGHATLYWYRQILGQGPELLVQFQDESVVDDSQLPKDRFSAERLKGVDSTLKIQPAELGDSAMYLCASSHNRNNEQFFGPGTRLTVL.

The rearrangement joins TRBV19 to TRBJ2-7; D could derive from TRBD1 or TRBD2 (5 bases each). Germline values: CDR1 LNHDA, CDR2 SQIVND (reference sequence). Trimming cost V 6 bases and J 0 bases, with 12 bases left between them. The CDR3 loop spans 14 amino acids. DNA of the CDR3: TGTGCCAGTAGGCCGAGGGGCGACTCCTACGAGCAGTACTTC. Translated: CASRPRGDSYEQYF.

This clone was seen a handful of times. The chain has TRBV5-4 and TRBJ2-7; a weak D match, TRBD2 (5 bases). The germline CDR1 and CDR2 sequences are SGHNT and YYREEE (reference sequence). V was cut by 2 bases and J by 9 bases, with 18 bases left in between. This CDR3 comprises 14 residues. Written as DNA, the CDR3 is TGTGCCAGCAGCTTAGAGGGTAGAGCCCAAGGGCAGTACTTC. Its protein is CASSLEGRAQGQYF.

This clone came up a few times. V is TRBV29-1 and J is TRBJ1-1; D not certain. With 2 bases removed from V and 1 base from J, the gap between germline ends came to 8 bases. This CDR3 is built from 13 residues. Germline CDR1 and CDR2: SQVTM and ANQGSEA. CDR3 sequence reads: CSVESVTNTEAFF. As DNA, the CDR3 is TGCAGCGTTGAAAGCGTTACGAACACTGAAGCTTTCTTT. Using reference TRBV29-1 and TRBJ1-1 for the parts outside the CDR3, the full variable domain is SAVISQKPSRDICQRGTSLTIQCQVDSQVTMMFWYRQQPGQSLTLIATANQGSEATYESGFVIDKFPISRPNLTFSTLTVSNMSPEDSSIYLCSVESVTNTEAFFGQGTRLTVV.

The chain has TRBV30 and TRBJ1-5; D is ambiguous. This CDR3 has 15 residues. The germline V gene has CDR1 GTSNPN and CDR2 SVGIG (reference sequence). V shed 0 bases and J shed 9 bases, with 18 bases lying between them. The CDR3 DNA follows: TGTGCCTGGAGTGTATCCGGGGTGCCCTTAAGGCCCCAGCATTTT. Residues: CAWSVSGVPLRPQHF. Using reference TRBV30 and TRBJ1-5 for the parts outside the CDR3, the full variable domain is SQTIHQWPATLVQPVGSPLSLECTVEGTSNPNLYWYRQAAGRGLQLLFYSVGIGQISSEVPQNLSASRPQDRQFILSSKKLLLSDSGFYLCAWSVSGVPLRPQHFGDGTRLSIL.

The rearrangement links TRBV6-1 to TRBJ1-2; TRBD1 agrees at 9 bases. V trimming: 5 bases; J trimming: 10 bases; junction bases outside the gene matches: 5. The CDR3 has 12 amino acids. Germline V gene lookup returns CDR1 MNHNS and CDR2 SASEGT. CDR3: CASSPGQGDYTF. DNA of the CDR3: TGTGCCAGCAGTCCGGGACAGGGTGACTACACCTTC.

The V gene is TRBV9, the J gene TRBJ1-5; D unresolved. CDR1 is SGDLS, CDR2 YYNGEE, per germline. This CDR3 is 15 amino acids long. V shed 3 bases and J shed 6 bases, with 16 bases lying between them. The CDR3 sequence is CASSADSSASQPQHF. The CDR3 DNA is TGTGCCAGCAGCGCCGATTCCAGTGCGAGTCAGCCCCAGCATTTT.

This clone was detected a few times. The CDR3 nucleotides are TGTGCCAGCTCACCCCAGGTTGGGGGTAACAACGAGCAGTACTTC. This encodes CASSPQVGGNNEQYF. The J gene is TRBJ2-7, the V gene TRBV18; D could derive from TRBD1 or TRBD2 (5 bases each). CDR1 KGHSH and CDR2 LQKENI come from the germline V gene. V was clipped by 3 bases and J by 5 bases, with 17 bases between them. This CDR3 has 15 amino acids.

This rearrangement joins TRBV5-1 to TRBJ2-2, with 7 positions matching TRBD1. The CDR3 extends over 15 amino acids. Per the germline V gene, CDR1 is SGHRS and CDR2 is YFSETQ. V trimming: 4 bases; J trimming: 3 bases; junction bases outside the gene matches: 6. The CDR3 reads CASSPGQTYTGELFF. The CDR3 nucleotides read TGCGCCAGCAGCCCGGGACAGACCTACACCGGGGAGCTGTTTTTT.

This clone was detected a few times. The chain carries TRBV28 and TRBJ2-7; the D gene is possibly TRBD2 (5 bases). Germline CDR1 MDHEN, CDR2 SYDVKM. V dropped 4 bases and J dropped 4 bases, with 11 bases sitting between them. This CDR3 has 13 residues. DNA of the CDR3: TGTGCCAGCAGTTCTTGGCGGGCGTACGAGCAGTACTTC. Protein product: CASSSWRAYEQYF.

Only a few counts were recorded for this clone. This chain links TRBV28 with TRBJ2-3; TRBD1 aligns across 9 bases. This CDR3 has 15 residues. V was pared by 5 bases and J by 5 bases, with 8 bases of the junction left unmatched. From germline, CDR1 is MDHEN and CDR2 SYDVKM. The CDR3 here is CASSPQGQGIDTQYF. In DNA, the CDR3 is TGTGCCAGCAGTCCACAGGGACAGGGAATAGATACGCAGTATTTT.

This clone occurred a few times. This chain connects TRBV10-3 to TRBJ2-1; TRBD1 matches at 10 bases. Germline-derived CDR1 and CDR2 are ENHRY and SYGVKD. CDR3 length: 16 amino acids. V lost 0 bases to trimming and J lost 9 bases; unmatched junction nucleotides: 8. The CDR3 spells CAISESGQGKVGEQFF. CDR3 nucleotides: TGTGCCATCAGTGAGTCGGGACAGGGGAAAGTCGGTGAGCAGTTCTTC.

This clone appeared a few times. The chain's CDR3 is CAWNRIGSRGTQYF. Here the CDR3 DNA reads TGTGCCTGGAACCGGATTGGCTCTAGGGGAACCCAGTACTTC. V usage is TRBV30 and J usage is TRBJ2-5, with a tentative D call TRBD1 (5 bases). The CDR3 has 14 amino acids. V was cut by 4 bases and J by 8 bases, with 20 bases left in between. The V gene's germline CDR1 is GTSNPN and CDR2 SVGIG (reference sequence).